Listed below are T cell receptor beta chains from one sample, sequenced in a study of T cell changes during pregnancy in multiple sclerosis. This table comes from immunoSEQ multiplex PCR, and its TCRdb copy is limited to in-frame clones, with some not included. The table includes under 55,000 clones, approximately 94% detected once. The sample was CD4+ T cells from peripheral blood mononuclear cells, taken in the third trimester of pregnancy. Source of these receptors: a female donor with multiple sclerosis, enrolled in a pregnancy study. Both conserved end residues are part of each CDR3. D genes are given only for firm matches. Clone size is shown for a subset of rows, as once, few, many or a class of expanded clone.

clone size	J gene	D gene	V gene	CDR3 protein	CDR3 DNA
.	TRBJ2-7	.	TRBV6-5	CASSTGGVAYEQYF	TGTGCCAGCAGTACCGGGGGAGTCGCCTACGAGCAGTACTTC
once	TRBJ1-2	.	TRBV6-1	CASSEIQGPGGYTF	TGTGCCAGCAGTGAAATCCAGGGTCCAGGTGGCTACACCTTC
.	TRBJ2-5	.	TRBV7-2	CASSEEGLETQYF	TGTGCCAGCAGCGAGGAGGGTTTAGAGACCCAGTACTTC
.	TRBJ2-7	.	TRBV2	CASSAQGPTREQYF	TGTGCCAGCAGTGCGCAGGGGCCCACCAGGGAGCAGTACTTC
.	TRBJ1-2	.	TRBV5-1	CASSLEVGARGYTF	TGCGCCAGCAGCTTGGAGGTGGGGGCGAGGGGCTACACCTTC
.	TRBJ1-6	TRBD1	TRBV2	CASKDRVDSPLHF	TGTGCCAGCAAGGACAGGGTGGATTCACCCCTCCACTTT
.	TRBJ1-2	TRBD1	TRBV28	CASYPTMTGKWGYTF	TGTGCCAGCTACCCCACCATGACAGGGAAGTGGGGCTACACCTTC
.	TRBJ1-3	.	TRBV4-1	CASSQEEGRISGNTIYF	TGCGCCAGCAGCCAAGAGGAGGGGAGAATCTCTGGAAACACCATATATTTT
.	TRBJ2-1	.	TRBV2	CASSEQARVLNEQFF	TGTGCCAGCAGTGAACAGGCCAGGGTCCTAAATGAGCAGTTCTTC
.	TRBJ2-1	.	TRBV11-2	CASSTAHEQFF	TGTGCCAGCAGCACAGCTCATGAGCAGTTCTTC
.	TRBJ2-3	.	TRBV5-5	CASSLGTLSSTDTQYF	TGTGCCAGCAGCTTGGGCACACTATCGAGCACAGATACGCAGTATTTT
.	TRBJ2-1	.	TRBV7-8	CASSLAAASAVMSNEQFF	TGTGCCAGCAGCTTAGCGGCGGCTAGCGCGGTGATGTCCAATGAGCAGTTCTTC
once	TRBJ2-1	.	TRBV2	CASSEEPPGGYNEQFF	TGTGCCAGCAGTGAAGAACCGCCCGGAGGCTACAATGAGCAGTTCTTC
.	TRBJ1-4	TRBD1	TRBV6-6	CASSPTGGGAVLFF	TGTGCCAGCAGTCCTACAGGGGGCGGGGCGGTACTGTTTTTT
.	TRBJ1-1	.	TRBV5-1	CASSRQGGGPTEAFF	TGCGCCAGCAGCCGGCAGGGCGGGGGGCCCACTGAAGCTTTCTTT
.	TRBJ2-1	.	TRBV19	CASSRGVQGRSNEQFF	TGTGCCAGTAGTAGGGGCGTCCAGGGGCGATCGAATGAGCAGTTCTTC
once	TRBJ1-5	.	TRBV9	CASSVDGSSGQPQHF	TGTGCCAGCAGCGTAGATGGGAGCTCGGGGCAGCCCCAGCATTTT
.	TRBJ2-5	.	TRBV5-1	CASTLGLRSGGYQETQYF	TGCGCCAGCACCCTTGGCCTTAGGTCAGGGGGGTACCAAGAGACCCAGTACTTC
few	TRBJ1-3	.	TRBV9	CASSVRGIEGNTIYF	TGTGCCAGCAGCGTTAGGGGCATTGAGGGAAACACCATATATTTT
.	TRBJ2-5	.	TRBV7-9	CASSAYGGQETQYF	TGTGCCAGCAGCGCGTACGGAGGGCAAGAGACCCAGTACTTC
.	TRBJ2-3	TRBD2	TRBV19	CASRTSGATDTQYF	TGTGCCAGCAGGACTAGCGGAGCCACAGATACGCAGTATTTT
.	TRBJ2-3	TRBD2	TRBV27	CASSPRTSGGTDTQYF	TGTGCCAGCAGTCCTCGGACTAGCGGAGGCACAGATACGCAGTATTTT
once	TRBJ2-1	TRBD2	TRBV19	CASSGTSGRFEQFF	TGTGCCAGTAGCGGGACTAGCGGGAGGTTTGAGCAGTTCTTC
.	TRBJ2-1	TRBD2	TRBV19	CASSKSGTSGRDNEQFF	TGTGCCAGTAGCAAATCCGGGACTAGCGGGAGGGACAATGAGCAGTTCTTC
.	TRBJ2-2	TRBD1	TRBV28	CASSSGQTNTGELFF	TGTGCCAGCAGTTCGGGACAGACAAACACCGGGGAGCTGTTTTTT
.	TRBJ1-3	TRBD1	TRBV30	CAWSVGQGTGNTIYF	TGTGCCTGGAGTGTGGGACAGGGAACTGGAAACACCATATATTTT
.	TRBJ1-2	TRBD1	TRBV18	CASSPGQDNLYGYTF	TGTGCCAGCTCCCCGGGACAGGACAACCTCTATGGCTACACCTTC
.	TRBJ1-5	.	TRBV23-1	CASSQSSPSQGVNQPQHF	TGCGCCAGCAGTCAATCATCCCCTTCACAGGGCGTGAATCAGCCCCAGCATTTT
.	TRBJ2-3	TRBD1	TRBV18	CASSPPGRGDTQYF	TGTGCCAGCTCACCACCGGGCAGGGGGGATACGCAGTATTTT
.	TRBJ2-7	.	TRBV7-2	CASSLVQSYEQYF	TGTGCCAGCAGCTTAGTACAGTCCTACGAGCAGTACTTC
.	TRBJ2-3	.	TRBV5-1	CASSLGPRDTDTQYF	TGCGCCAGCAGCTTGGGCCCCCGAGACACAGATACGCAGTATTTT
.	TRBJ2-3	.	TRBV15	CATSTEPWGADTQYF	TGTGCCACCAGCACAGAACCTTGGGGGGCAGATACGCAGTATTTT